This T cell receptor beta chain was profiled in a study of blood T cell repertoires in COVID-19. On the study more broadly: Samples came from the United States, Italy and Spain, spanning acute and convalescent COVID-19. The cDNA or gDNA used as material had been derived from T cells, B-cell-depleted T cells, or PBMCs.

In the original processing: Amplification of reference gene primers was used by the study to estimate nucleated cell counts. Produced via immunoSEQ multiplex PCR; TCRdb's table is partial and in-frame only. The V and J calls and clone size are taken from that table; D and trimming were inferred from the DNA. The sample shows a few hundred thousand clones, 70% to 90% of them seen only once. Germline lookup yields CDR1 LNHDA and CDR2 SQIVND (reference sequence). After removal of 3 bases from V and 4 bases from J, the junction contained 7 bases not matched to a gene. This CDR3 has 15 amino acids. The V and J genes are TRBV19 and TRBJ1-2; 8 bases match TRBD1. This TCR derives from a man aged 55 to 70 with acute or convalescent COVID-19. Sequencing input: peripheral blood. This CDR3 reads CASSMQGASTYGYTF. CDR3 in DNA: TGTGCCAGTAGTATGCAGGGGGCTTCTACCTATGGCTACACCTTC.